Here is one T cell receptor (beta chain) with its context. In the authors' methods: Amplification of reference gene primers was used by the study to estimate nucleated cell counts. This table comes from immunoSEQ multiplex PCR, and its TCRdb copy is limited to in-frame clones, with some not included. D and trimming were read from the DNA, whereas the V and J calls and clone size are those reported in that table. Seen here are about 130,000 clones, roughly 86% observed once, and the top ten hold 10% to 15%. This sample was included in a study of blood T cell repertoires in COVID-19. In the study overall: The origin of the acute and convalescent COVID-19 samples was the United States, Italy and Spain. PBMCs, B-cell-depleted T cells, or T cells were the source of the cDNA or gDNA that made up the material.

The germline V gene has CDR1 SNHLY and CDR2 FYNNEI. Trimming removed 6 bases at V and 4 bases at J, with 6 bases between. The CDR3 length is 11 residues. This receptor was obtained from a human donor in a cohort sampled during active COVID-19. The chain couples TRBV2 to TRBJ1-1; D ambiguous. Sequenced material: peripheral blood. The CDR3 sequence: CASSSGTEAFF. For the CDR3, the DNA is TGTGCCAGCAGCTCCGGCACTGAAGCTTTCTTT.